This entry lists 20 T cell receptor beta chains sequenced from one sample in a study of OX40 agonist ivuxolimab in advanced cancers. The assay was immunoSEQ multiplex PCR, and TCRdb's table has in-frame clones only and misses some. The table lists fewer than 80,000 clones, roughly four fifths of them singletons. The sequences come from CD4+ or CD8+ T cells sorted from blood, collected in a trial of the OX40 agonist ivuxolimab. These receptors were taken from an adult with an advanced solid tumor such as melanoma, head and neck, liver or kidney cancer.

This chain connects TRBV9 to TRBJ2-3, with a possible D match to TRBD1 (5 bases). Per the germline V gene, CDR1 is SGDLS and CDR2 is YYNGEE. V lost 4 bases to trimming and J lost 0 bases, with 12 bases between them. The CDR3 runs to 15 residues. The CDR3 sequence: CASSIGHTSTDTQYF. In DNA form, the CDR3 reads TGTGCCAGCAGCATCGGACACACAAGCACAGATACGCAGTATTTT.

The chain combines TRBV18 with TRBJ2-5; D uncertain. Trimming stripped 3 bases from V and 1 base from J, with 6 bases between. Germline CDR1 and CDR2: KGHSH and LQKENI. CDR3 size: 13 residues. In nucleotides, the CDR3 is TGTGCCAGCTCACCCCCCAGCCAAGAGACCCAGTACTTC. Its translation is CASSPPSQETQYF.

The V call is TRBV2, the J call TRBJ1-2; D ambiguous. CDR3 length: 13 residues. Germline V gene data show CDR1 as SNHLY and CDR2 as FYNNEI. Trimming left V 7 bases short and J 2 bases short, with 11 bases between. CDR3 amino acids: CASKLRENYGYTF. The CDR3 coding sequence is TGTGCCAGCAAGCTAAGGGAGAACTATGGCTACACCTTC.

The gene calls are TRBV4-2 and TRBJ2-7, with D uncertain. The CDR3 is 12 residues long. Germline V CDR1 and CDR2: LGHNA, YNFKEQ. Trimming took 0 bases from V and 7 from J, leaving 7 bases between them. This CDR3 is CASSQDGIEQYF. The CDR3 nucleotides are TGTGCCAGCAGCCAAGATGGCATAGAGCAGTACTTC.

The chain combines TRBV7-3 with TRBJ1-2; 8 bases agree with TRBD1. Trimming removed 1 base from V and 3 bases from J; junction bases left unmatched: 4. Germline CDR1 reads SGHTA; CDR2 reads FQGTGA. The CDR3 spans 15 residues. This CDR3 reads CASSLMGQDDYGYTF. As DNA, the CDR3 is TGTGCCAGCAGCTTAATGGGACAGGACGACTATGGCTACACCTTC.

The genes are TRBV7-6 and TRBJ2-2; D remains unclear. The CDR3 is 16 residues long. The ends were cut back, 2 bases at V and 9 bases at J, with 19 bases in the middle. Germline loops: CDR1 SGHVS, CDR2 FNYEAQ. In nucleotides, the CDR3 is TGTGCCAGCAGCTTACAGGCCCTTTTTTCACCTCGGGAGCTGTTTTTT. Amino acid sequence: CASSLQALFSPRELFF.

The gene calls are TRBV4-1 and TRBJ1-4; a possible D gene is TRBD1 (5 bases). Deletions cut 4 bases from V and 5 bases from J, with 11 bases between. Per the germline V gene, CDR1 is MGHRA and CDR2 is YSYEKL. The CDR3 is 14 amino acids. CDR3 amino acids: CASSRAGPNEKLFF. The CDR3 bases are TGCGCCAGCAGCCGTGCAGGGCCGAATGAAAAACTGTTTTTT.

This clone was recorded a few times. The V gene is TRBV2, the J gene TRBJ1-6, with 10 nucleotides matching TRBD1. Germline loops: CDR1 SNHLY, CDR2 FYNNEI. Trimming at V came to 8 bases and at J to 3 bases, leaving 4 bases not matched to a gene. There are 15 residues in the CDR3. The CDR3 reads CASGGQGNYNSPLHF. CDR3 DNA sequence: TGTGCCAGCGGGGGACAGGGGAACTATAATTCACCCCTCCACTTT.

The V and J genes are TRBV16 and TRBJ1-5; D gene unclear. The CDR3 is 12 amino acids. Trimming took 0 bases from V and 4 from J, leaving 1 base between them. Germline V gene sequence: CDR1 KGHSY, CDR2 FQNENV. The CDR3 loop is CASSQSNQPQHF. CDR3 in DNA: TGTGCCAGCAGCCAATCAAATCAGCCCCAGCATTTT. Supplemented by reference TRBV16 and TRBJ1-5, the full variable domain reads GEEVAQTPKHLVRGEGQKAKLYCAPIKGHSYVFWYQQVLKNEFKFLISFQNENVFDETGMPKERFSAKCLPNSPCSLEIQATKLEDSAVYFCASSQSNQPQHFGDGTRLSIL.

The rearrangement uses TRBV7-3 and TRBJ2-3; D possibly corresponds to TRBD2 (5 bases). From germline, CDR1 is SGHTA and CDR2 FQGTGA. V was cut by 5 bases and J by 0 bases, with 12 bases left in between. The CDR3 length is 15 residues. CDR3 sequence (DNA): TGTGCCAGCAGCCCAAGAGGGTTCAGCACAGATACGCAGTATTTT. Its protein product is CASSPRGFSTDTQYF.

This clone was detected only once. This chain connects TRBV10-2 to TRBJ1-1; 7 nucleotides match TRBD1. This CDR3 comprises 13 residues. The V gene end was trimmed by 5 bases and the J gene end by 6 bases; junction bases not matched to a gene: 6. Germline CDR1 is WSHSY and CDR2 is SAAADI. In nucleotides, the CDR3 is TGCGCCAGCAGTAGTGGACAGGACTCTGAAGCTTTCTTT. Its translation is CASSSGQDSEAFF.

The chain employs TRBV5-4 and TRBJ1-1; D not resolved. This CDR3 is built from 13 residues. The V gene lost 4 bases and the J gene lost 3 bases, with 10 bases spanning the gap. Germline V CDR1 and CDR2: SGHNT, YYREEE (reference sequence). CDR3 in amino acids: CASSPVGDTEAFF. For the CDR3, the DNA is TGTGCCAGCAGCCCGGTGGGTGACACTGAAGCTTTCTTT.

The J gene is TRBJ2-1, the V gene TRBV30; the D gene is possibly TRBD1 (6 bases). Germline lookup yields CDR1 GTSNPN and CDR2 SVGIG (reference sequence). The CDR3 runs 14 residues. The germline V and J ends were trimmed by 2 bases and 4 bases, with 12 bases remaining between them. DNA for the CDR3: TGTGCCTGGAGTCTCAGGGGCCTATACAATGAGCAGTTCTTC. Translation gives CAWSLRGLYNEQFF.

CDR3 region: CASSSGTGDNSPLHF. CDR3 bases: TGTGCCAGCAGCTCGGGGACAGGGGATAATTCACCCCTCCACTTT. V is TRBV27 and J is TRBJ1-6; TRBD1 matches at 10 bases. Trimming cost V 6 bases and J 5 bases; bases outside gene matches: 4. The CDR3 has 15 amino acids. Germline values: CDR1 MNHEY, CDR2 SMNVEV (reference sequence).

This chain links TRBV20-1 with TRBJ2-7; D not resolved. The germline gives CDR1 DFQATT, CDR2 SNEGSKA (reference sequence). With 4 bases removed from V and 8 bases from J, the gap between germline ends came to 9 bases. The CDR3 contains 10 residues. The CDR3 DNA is TGCAGTGCTACCACGAGGAAGCAGTACTTC. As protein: CSATTRKQYF.

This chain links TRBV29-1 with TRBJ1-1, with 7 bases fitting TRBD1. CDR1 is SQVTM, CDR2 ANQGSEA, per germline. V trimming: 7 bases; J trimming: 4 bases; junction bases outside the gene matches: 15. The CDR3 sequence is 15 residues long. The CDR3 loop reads CSAPARKGAGTEAFF. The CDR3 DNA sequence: TGCAGCGCCCCGGCAAGGAAGGGGGCAGGCACTGAAGCTTTCTTT.

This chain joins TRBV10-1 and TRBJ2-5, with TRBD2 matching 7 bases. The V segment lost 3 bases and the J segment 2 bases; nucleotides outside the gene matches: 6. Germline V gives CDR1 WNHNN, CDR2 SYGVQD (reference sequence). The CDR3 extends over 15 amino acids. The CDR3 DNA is TGCGCCAGCAGTGATGGCGCGGGGGAACAAGAGACCCAGTACTTC. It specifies CASSDGAGEQETQYF.

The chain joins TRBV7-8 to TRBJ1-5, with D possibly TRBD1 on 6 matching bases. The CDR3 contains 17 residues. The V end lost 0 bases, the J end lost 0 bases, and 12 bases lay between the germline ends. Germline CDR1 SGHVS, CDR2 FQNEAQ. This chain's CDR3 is CASSLAGGQSSNQPQHF. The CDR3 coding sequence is TGTGCCAGCAGCTTAGCGGGGGGGCAGTCTAGCAATCAGCCCCAGCATTTT.

The DNA for the CDR3 is TGTGCCAGTAGTATTCTCGGGCGGGGGGGCATGGTTTTTCAGCCCCAGCATTTT. As protein: CASSILGRGGMVFQPQHF. The chain joins TRBV19 to TRBJ1-5; possibly TRBD1 for D (6 bases). CDR3 length: 18 residues. Germline CDR1 reads LNHDA; CDR2 reads SQIVND (reference sequence). The V end was cut by 3 bases, the J end by 6 bases, with 24 bases between.

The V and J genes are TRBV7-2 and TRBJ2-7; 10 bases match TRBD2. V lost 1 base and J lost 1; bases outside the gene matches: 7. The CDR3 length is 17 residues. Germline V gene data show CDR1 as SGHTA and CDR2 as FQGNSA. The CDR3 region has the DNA TGTGCCAGCAGCTTAGAAGGTACTAGCGGGGTGTCCTACGAGCAGTACTTC. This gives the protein CASSLEGTSGVSYEQYF.